Each of the 15 T cell receptor beta chains below was sequenced from the same sample in a study of blood T cell repertoires in COVID-19. Profiling relied on immunoSEQ multiplex PCR, and the TCRdb table lists in-frame clones only, not all of them. This table has 290,000 or so clones, about 82% appearing once. The source material was peripheral blood. These receptor sequences come from a man between 45 and 60 years old with active or convalescent COVID-19.

V gene TRBV13 combines with J gene TRBJ1-1; TRBD1 might be the D (5 bases). This CDR3 has 13 residues. Trimming pared 5 bases from V and 1 base from J, leaving 8 bases between. Per the germline V gene, CDR1 is PRHDT and CDR2 is FYEKMQ (reference sequence). The CDR3 protein is CASSTGQNTEAFF. CDR3 nucleotide sequence: TGTGCCAGCAGCACTGGACAGAACACTGAAGCTTTCTTT.

The J gene is TRBJ2-5, the V gene TRBV6-5, with D possibly being TRBD2 (6 bases). With 6 bases removed from V and 3 bases from J, the gap between germline ends came to 14 bases. The CDR3 is made up of 14 amino acids. Germline loops: CDR1 MNHEY, CDR2 SVGAGI. In DNA form, the CDR3 reads TGTGCCAGCAGCCTCTCGTTAGCGGAAGAGACCCAGTACTTC. Protein: CASSLSLAEETQYF.

This chain connects TRBV12-5 to TRBJ2-3, with TRBD2 identical over 12 bases. The CDR3 length is 16 residues. Germline values: CDR1 LGHNT, CDR2 FRNRAP. Trimming removed 6 bases from V and 2 bases from J; junction bases left unmatched: 6. The CDR3 nucleotides are TGTGCTAGTGGGGACCGACTAGCGGGAGACACAGATACGCAGTATTTT. As protein: CASGDRLAGDTDTQYF.

The chain couples TRBV5-8 to TRBJ2-1; 16 bases match TRBD2. This CDR3 is 17 amino acids long. V was pared by 4 bases and J by 8 bases, with 9 bases of the junction left unmatched. Germline CDR1 SGHTS, CDR2 YDEGEE. CDR3: CASSPTRGTSGRDEQFF. The CDR3 DNA is TGTGCCAGCAGCCCCACCCGAGGGACTAGCGGGAGGGATGAGCAGTTCTTC.

The chain couples TRBV5-5 to TRBJ2-7; D ambiguous. Looked up from germline, CDR1 is SGHKS and CDR2 is YYEKEE (reference sequence). The CDR3 contains 14 residues. Trimming pared 1 base from V and 0 bases from J, leaving 8 bases between. CDR3 in DNA: TGTGCCAGCAGCTTGACTACAATCTCCTACGAGCAGTACTTC. This gives the protein CASSLTTISYEQYF.

The CDR3 DNA reads TGTGCCAGCAGTTTAACCGGGGGGGCAAAGCCCCAGCATTTT. It specifies CASSLTGGAKPQHF. The chain combines TRBV28 with TRBJ1-5; a weak D match, TRBD1 (6 bases). The germline CDR1 and CDR2 sequences are MDHEN and SYDVKM. V gave up 2 bases and J gave up 8 bases, with 13 bases separating them. This CDR3 is 14 amino acids long.

The rearrangement joins TRBV6-5 to TRBJ1-6, with a weak D call TRBD1 (5 bases). V lost 2 bases and J 9 bases, leaving 11 bases between the germline ends. This CDR3 spans 14 amino acids. Looked up from germline, CDR1 is MNHEY and CDR2 is SVGAGI. The CDR3: CASSYGQGSSPLHF. The CDR3 DNA sequence: TGTGCCAGCAGTTACGGTCAGGGAAGTTCACCCCTCCACTTT.

The genes are TRBV6-5 and TRBJ1-2, with 7 bases lining up with TRBD1. The CDR3 is 13 residues long. V gave up 2 bases and J gave up 7 bases; unmatched junction bases: 4. CDR1 MNHEY and CDR2 SVGAGI come from the germline V gene. CDR3 bases: TGTGCCAGCAGTTACGTAGGGGGCCGTGGCTACACCTTC. Its protein product is CASSYVGGRGYTF.

The chain is built from TRBV11-3 and TRBJ2-1, with TRBD2 identical over 7 bases. The germline V gene has CDR1 SGHNT and CDR2 YENEEA. The CDR3 is 15 amino acids. V shed 5 bases, J shed 7 bases, and the junction held 11 bases outside the gene matches. The CDR3 DNA reads as TGTGCCAGCAGCGCGGGGAGGGGTTCGGAGAATGAGCAGTTCTTC. Its translation is CASSAGRGSENEQFF.

The rearrangement links TRBV7-2 to TRBJ2-4; 8 positions agree with TRBD1. This CDR3 has 16 residues. Germline V gives CDR1 SGHTA, CDR2 FQGNSA. V lost 1 base, J lost 4 bases, and 6 bases stayed unmatched. In DNA form, the CDR3 reads TGTGCCAGCAGCTTAGTCTTGGGACAGGCTAAAAACATTCAGTACTTC. This sequence encodes CASSLVLGQAKNIQYF. Combining the CDR3 with reference TRBV7-2 and TRBJ2-4 gives the whole variable domain GAGVSQSPSNKVTEKGKDVELRCDPISGHTALYWYRQSLGQGLEFLIYFQGNSAPDKSGLPSDRFSAERTGGSVSTLTIQRTQQEDSAVYLCASSLVLGQAKNIQYFGAGTRLSVL.

The chain uses TRBV6-1 and TRBJ2-5; 9 positions agree with TRBD2. The CDR3 has 15 amino acids. J gave up 1 base and V 3 bases, and 3 bases lay outside the gene matches. The germline V gene has CDR1 MNHNS and CDR2 SASEGT. The CDR3 sequence: CASSDISGSQETQYF. In DNA form, the CDR3 reads TGTGCCAGCAGTGATATTAGCGGGAGCCAAGAGACCCAGTACTTC.

V is TRBV18 and J is TRBJ1-6, with TRBD1 identical over 11 bases. Germline lookup yields CDR1 KGHSH and CDR2 LQKENI. V trimming: 3 bases; J trimming: 4 bases; junction bases outside the gene matches: 2. This CDR3 has 16 amino acids. The DNA for the CDR3 is TGTGCCAGCTCACCGGGACAGGGGGAATATAATTCACCCCTCCACTTT. Its protein is CASSPGQGEYNSPLHF.

This sequence joins TRBV7-2 and TRBJ2-3, with TRBD2 matching over 8 bases. The CDR3 runs to 19 residues. Looked up from germline, CDR1 is SGHTA and CDR2 is FQGNSA. The V gene end was trimmed by 2 bases and the J gene end by 1 base; junction bases not matched to a gene: 14. This chain's CDR3 is CASSLNYVPGLDGTDTQYF. In DNA, the CDR3 is TGTGCCAGCAGCTTAAACTATGTACCGGGACTAGATGGCACAGATACGCAGTATTTT. The whole variable domain, filled in from reference TRBV7-2 and TRBJ2-3, reads GAGVSQSPSNKVTEKGKDVELRCDPISGHTALYWYRQSLGQGLEFLIYFQGNSAPDKSGLPSDRFSAERTGGSVSTLTIQRTQQEDSAVYLCASSLNYVPGLDGTDTQYFGPGTRLTVL.

V and J are TRBV9 and TRBJ1-2, with 12 bases that match TRBD1. Germline CDR1 SGDLS, CDR2 YYNGEE. The junction had 10 bases not matched to a gene; V was cut back by 2 bases and J by 2 bases. The CDR3 is made up of 18 amino acids. The CDR3 spells CASSVQPGQGASNYGYTF. Written as DNA, the CDR3 is TGTGCCAGCAGCGTTCAACCGGGACAGGGGGCTTCGAACTATGGCTACACCTTC.

The CDR3 DNA follows: TGCGCCAGCAGCTTAGGAGGGACCCCCTACGAGCAGTACTTC. This translates into CASSLGGTPYEQYF. The chain links TRBV5-1 to TRBJ2-7; possible D gene TRBD2, 6 bases. With 2 bases removed from V and 2 bases from J, the gap between germline ends came to 11 bases. This CDR3 comprises 14 residues. CDR1 and CDR2 from the germline V gene are SGHRS and YFSETQ.